The clone carrying this T cell receptor beta chain was picked up a small number of times. TCRdb passed the 5' RACE reads through MiXCR, listing each CDR3 protein once. Of more than 40,000 distinct CDR3 sequences listed, less than 6.5% are singletons. This entry is derived from a study of early T cells in non-severe SARS-CoV-2 infection. The sequence was obtained from an adult who was a healthcare worker with PCR-confirmed SARS-CoV-2 infection or an uninfected control (not recorded which). Sequencing was performed on whole blood, taken at baseline.

CDR3 DNA: TGCAGCGTTCGCCCGACTAGCGAACAGTTCTTC. Protein sequence: CSVRPTSEQFF. The chain employs TRBV29-1 and TRBJ2-1; TRBD2 matches at 8 bases. The CDR3 loop spans 11 amino acids. Trimming cost V 5 bases and J 13 bases; bases outside gene matches: 7. Germline CDR1 and CDR2: SQVTM and ANQGSEA.